This T cell receptor (beta chain) was recorded in a study of vaccination and CD4 T cells after COVID-19. This CDR3 region has 13 residues. The ends lost 5 bases at V and 8 bases at J; junction bases unmatched: 6. As for this clonotype: What it recognizes is unknown.

The treatment here: approximately 11-day PBMC culture with coronavirus spike peptide pools or control peptides (ViraFEST assay). The unexposed donor gave CD4+ T cells before the COVID-19 pandemic (2011-2018). Researchers used the Oncomine TCR Beta short-read assay to sequence DNA from cultured CD4+ T cells. MiXCR, applied by TCRdb to the PCR reads, yields one record per CDR3 protein. The sample has 8,800 or so distinct CDR3 sequences, about half seen once. Sequenced material: CD4+ T cells from blood, cultured in vitro. This clonotype was sampled from a human donor in good health. The J gene is TRBJ1-1, the V gene TRBV12-3 or TRBV12-4, with 9 bases fitting TRBD1. DNA for the CDR3: TGTGCCAGCAGTACAGGGGGCGGTCGAGAAGCTTTCTTT. Translating it yields CASSTGGGREAFF.